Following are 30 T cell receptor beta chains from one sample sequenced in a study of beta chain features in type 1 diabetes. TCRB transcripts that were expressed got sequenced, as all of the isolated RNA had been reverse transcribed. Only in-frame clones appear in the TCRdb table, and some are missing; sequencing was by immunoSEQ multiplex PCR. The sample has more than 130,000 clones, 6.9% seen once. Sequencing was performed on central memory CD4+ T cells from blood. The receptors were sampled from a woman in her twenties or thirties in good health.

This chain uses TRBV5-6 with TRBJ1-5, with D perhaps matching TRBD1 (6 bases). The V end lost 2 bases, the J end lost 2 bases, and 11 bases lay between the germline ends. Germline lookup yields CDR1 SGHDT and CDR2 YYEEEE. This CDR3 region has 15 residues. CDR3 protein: CASSFRDKRNQPQHF. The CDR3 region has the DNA TGTGCCAGCAGCTTCAGGGACAAGCGCAATCAGCCCCAGCATTTT.

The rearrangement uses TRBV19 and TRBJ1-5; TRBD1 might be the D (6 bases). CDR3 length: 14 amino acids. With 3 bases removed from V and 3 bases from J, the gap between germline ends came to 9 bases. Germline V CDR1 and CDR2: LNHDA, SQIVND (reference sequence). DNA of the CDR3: TGTGCCAGTAGTATCCGGGACAACAATCAGCCCCAGCATTTT. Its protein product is CASSIRDNNQPQHF.

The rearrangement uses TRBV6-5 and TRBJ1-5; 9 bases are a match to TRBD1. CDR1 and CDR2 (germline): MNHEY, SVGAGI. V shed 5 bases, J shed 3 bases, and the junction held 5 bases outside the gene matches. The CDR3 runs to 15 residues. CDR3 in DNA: TGTGCCAGCAGTACCGGACAGGGGCACAATCAGCCCCAGCATTTT. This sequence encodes CASSTGQGHNQPQHF.

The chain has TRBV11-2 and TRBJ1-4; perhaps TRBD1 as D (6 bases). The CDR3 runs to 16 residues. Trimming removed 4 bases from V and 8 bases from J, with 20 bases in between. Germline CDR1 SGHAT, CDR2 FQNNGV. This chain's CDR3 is CASSSSVGGGREKLFF. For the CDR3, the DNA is TGTGCCAGCAGCTCCTCAGTGGGCGGGGGCCGGGAAAAACTGTTTTTT.

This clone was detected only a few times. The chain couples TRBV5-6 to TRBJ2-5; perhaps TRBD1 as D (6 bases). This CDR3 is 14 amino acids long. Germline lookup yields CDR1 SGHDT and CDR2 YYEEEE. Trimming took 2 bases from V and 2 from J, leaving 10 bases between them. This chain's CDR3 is CASSFKTGQETQYF. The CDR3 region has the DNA TGTGCCAGCAGCTTCAAAACAGGGCAAGAGACCCAGTACTTC.

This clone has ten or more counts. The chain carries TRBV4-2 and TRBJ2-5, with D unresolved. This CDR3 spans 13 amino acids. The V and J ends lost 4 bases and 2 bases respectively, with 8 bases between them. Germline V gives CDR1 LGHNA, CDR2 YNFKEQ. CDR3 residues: CASSPEKQETQYF. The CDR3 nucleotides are TGTGCCAGCAGCCCCGAGAAGCAAGAGACCCAGTACTTC.

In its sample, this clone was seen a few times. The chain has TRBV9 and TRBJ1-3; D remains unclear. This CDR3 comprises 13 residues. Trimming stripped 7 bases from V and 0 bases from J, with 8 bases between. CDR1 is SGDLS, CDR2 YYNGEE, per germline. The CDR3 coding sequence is TGTGCCAGCGGGAGACCCTCTGGAAACACCATATATTTT. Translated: CASGRPSGNTIYF.

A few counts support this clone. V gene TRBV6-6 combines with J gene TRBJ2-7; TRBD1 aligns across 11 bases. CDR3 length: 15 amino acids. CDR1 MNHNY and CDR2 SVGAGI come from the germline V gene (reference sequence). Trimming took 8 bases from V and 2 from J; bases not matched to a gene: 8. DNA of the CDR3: TGTGCCAGCTCAGTACCGGGACAGGGGGCCTACGAGCAGTACTTC. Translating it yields CASSVPGQGAYEQYF.

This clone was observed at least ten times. The CDR3 here is CAWTQMTGSGETQYF. CDR3 DNA sequence: TGTGCCTGGACGCAGATGACAGGGTCGGGGGAGACCCAGTACTTC. This chain connects TRBV30 to TRBJ2-5, with 7 bases fitting TRBD1. The CDR3 has 15 amino acids. J was trimmed by 5 bases and V by 4 bases; bases with no gene match: 13. Germline V gene lookup returns CDR1 GTSNPN and CDR2 SVGIG (reference sequence).

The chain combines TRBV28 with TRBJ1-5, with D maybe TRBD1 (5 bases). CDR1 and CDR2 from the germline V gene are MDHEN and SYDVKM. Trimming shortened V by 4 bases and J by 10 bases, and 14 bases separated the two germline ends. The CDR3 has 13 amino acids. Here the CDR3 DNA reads TGTGCCAGCAGTTGGGGGACTCCTCGCCCCCAGCATTTT. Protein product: CASSWGTPRPQHF.

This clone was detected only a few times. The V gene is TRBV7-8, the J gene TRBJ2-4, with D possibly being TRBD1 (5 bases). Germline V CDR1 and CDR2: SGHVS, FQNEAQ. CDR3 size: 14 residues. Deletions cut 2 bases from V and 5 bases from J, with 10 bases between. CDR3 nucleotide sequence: TGTGCCAGCAGCTTATCGTTAGGGGAAAACATTCAGTACTTC. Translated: CASSLSLGENIQYF.

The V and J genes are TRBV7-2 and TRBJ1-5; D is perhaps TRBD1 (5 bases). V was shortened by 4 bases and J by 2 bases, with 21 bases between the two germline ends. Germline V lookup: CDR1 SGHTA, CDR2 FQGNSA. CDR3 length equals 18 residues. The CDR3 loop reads CASSSGWGGGTGNQPQHF. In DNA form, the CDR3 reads TGTGCCAGCAGCTCGGGATGGGGGGGAGGGACGGGCAATCAGCCCCAGCATTTT.

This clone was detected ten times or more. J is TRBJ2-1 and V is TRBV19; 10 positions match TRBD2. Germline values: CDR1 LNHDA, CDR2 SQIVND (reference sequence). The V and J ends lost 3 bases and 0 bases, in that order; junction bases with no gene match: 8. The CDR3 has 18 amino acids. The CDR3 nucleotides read TGTGCCAGTAGTATTGGACTAGCGGCCTTGAGCTCCTACAATGAGCAGTTCTTC. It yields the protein CASSIGLAALSSYNEQFF.

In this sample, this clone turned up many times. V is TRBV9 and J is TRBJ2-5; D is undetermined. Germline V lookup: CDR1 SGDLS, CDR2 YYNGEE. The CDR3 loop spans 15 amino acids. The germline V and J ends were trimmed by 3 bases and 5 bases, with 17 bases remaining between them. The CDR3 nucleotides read TGTGCCAGCAGCGCCTCGCCCGTCCAGTCGGAGACCCAGTACTTC. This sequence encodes CASSASPVQSETQYF.

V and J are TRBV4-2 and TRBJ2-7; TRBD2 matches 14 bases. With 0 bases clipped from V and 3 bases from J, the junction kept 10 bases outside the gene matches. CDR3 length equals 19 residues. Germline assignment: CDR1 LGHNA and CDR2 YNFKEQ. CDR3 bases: TGTGCCAGCAGCCAAGAGCCCCCGGGACTAGCGGGAGTTGGCTACGAGCAGTACTTC. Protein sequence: CASSQEPPGLAGVGYEQYF.

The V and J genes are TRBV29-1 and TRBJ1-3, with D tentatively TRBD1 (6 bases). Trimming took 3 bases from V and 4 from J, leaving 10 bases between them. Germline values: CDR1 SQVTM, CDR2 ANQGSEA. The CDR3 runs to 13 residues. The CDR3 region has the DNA TGCAGCGTTGATGCTGGACAGGGAAACACCATATATTTT. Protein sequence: CSVDAGQGNTIYF. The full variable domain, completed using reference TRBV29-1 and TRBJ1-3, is SAVISQKPSRDICQRGTSLTIQCQVDSQVTMMFWYRQQPGQSLTLIATANQGSEATYESGFVIDKFPISRPNLTFSTLTVSNMSPEDSSIYLCSVDAGQGNTIYFGEGSWLTVV.

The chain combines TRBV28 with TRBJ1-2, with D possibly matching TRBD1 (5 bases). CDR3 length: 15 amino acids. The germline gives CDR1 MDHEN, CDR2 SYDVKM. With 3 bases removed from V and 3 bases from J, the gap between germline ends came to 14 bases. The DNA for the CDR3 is TGTGCCAGCAGTTTCAGGGAAGGGGCTGACTATGGCTACACCTTC. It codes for CASSFREGADYGYTF.

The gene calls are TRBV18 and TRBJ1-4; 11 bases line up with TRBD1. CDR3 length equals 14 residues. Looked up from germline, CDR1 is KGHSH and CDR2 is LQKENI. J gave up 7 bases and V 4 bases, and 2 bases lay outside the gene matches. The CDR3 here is CASSLGTGGEKLFF. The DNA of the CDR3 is TGTGCCAGCTCACTCGGGACAGGGGGTGAAAAACTGTTTTTT.

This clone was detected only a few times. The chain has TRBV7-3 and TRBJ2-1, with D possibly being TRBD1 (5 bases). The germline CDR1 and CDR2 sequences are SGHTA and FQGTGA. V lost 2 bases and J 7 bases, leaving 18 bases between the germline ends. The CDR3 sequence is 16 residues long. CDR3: CASSLQGGALGNEQFF. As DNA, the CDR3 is TGTGCCAGCAGCTTACAGGGTGGGGCCTTGGGGAATGAGCAGTTCTTC.

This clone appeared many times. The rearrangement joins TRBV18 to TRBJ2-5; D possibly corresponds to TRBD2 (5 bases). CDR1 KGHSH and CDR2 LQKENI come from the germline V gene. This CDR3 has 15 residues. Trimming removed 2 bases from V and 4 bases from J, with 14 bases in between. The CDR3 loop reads CASSPVSSGGETQYF. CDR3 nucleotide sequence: TGTGCCAGCTCACCAGTTTCAAGCGGTGGAGAGACCCAGTACTTC.

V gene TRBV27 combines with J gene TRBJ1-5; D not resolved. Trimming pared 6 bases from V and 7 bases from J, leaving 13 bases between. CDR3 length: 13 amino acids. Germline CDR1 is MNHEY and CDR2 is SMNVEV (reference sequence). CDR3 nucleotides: TGTGCCAGCAGCCCTGAACCTACCCAGCCCCAGCATTTT. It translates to CASSPEPTQPQHF.

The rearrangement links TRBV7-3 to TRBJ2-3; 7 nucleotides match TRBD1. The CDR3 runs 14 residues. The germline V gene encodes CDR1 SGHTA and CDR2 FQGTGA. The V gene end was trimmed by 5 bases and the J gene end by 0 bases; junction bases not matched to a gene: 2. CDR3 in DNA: TGTGCCAGCAGCCCAGGGGGTAGCACAGATACGCAGTATTTT. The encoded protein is CASSPGGSTDTQYF. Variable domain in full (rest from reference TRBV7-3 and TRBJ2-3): GAGVSQTPSNKVTEKGKYVELRCDPISGHTALYWYRQSLGQGPEFLIYFQGTGAADDSGLPNDRFFAVRPEGSVSTLKIQRTERGDSAVYLCASSPGGSTDTQYFGPGTRLTVL.

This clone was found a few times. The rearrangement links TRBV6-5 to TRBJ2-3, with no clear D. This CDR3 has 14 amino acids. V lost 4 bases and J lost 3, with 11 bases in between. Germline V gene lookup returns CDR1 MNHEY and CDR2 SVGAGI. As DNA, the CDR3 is TGTGCCAGCAGTTCATCAGGTGGTACAGATACGCAGTATTTT. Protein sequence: CASSSSGGTDTQYF.

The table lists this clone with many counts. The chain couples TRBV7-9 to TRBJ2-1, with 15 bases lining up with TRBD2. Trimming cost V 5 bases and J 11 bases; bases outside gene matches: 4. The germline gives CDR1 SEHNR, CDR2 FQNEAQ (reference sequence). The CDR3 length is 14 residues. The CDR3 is CASSLGTSGRKQFF. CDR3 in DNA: TGTGCCAGCAGCCTAGGGACTAGCGGGAGGAAGCAGTTCTTC.

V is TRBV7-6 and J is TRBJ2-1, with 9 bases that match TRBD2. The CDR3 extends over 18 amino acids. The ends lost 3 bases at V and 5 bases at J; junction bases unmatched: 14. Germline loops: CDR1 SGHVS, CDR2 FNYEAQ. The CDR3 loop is CASSLVGPGLAGNNEQFF. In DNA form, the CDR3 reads TGTGCCAGCAGCTTGGTGGGCCCGGGGCTAGCGGGAAACAATGAGCAGTTCTTC.

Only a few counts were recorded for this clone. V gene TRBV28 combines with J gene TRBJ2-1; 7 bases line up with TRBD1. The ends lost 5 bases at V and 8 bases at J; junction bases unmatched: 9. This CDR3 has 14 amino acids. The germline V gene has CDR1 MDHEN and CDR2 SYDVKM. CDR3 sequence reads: CASSTRQGLDEQFF. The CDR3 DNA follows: TGTGCCAGCAGTACACGACAGGGATTGGATGAGCAGTTCTTC.

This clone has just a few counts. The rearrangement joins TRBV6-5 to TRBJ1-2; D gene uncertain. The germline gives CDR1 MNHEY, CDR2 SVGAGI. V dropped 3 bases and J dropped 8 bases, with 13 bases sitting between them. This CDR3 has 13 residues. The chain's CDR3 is CASSYEGTEGYTF. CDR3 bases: TGTGCCAGCAGTTATGAGGGTACGGAGGGCTACACCTTC.

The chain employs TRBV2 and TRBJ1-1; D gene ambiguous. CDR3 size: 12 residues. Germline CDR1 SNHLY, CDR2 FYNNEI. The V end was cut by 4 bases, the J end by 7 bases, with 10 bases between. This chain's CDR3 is CASSAPIDEAFF. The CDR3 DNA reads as TGTGCCAGCAGTGCCCCGATAGATGAAGCTTTCTTT.

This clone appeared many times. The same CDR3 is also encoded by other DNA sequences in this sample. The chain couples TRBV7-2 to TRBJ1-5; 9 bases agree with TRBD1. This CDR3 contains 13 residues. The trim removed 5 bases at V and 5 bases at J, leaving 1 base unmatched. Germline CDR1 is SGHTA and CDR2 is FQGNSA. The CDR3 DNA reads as TGTGCCAGCAGCCGACAGGGGGATCAGCCCCAGCATTTT. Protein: CASSRQGDQPQHF.

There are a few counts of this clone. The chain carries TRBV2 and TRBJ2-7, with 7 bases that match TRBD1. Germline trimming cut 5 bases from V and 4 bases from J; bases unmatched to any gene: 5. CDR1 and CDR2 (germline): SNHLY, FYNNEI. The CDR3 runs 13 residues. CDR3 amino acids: CASSRDREYEQYF. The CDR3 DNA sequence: TGTGCCAGCAGTCGAGACAGGGAGTACGAGCAGTACTTC.